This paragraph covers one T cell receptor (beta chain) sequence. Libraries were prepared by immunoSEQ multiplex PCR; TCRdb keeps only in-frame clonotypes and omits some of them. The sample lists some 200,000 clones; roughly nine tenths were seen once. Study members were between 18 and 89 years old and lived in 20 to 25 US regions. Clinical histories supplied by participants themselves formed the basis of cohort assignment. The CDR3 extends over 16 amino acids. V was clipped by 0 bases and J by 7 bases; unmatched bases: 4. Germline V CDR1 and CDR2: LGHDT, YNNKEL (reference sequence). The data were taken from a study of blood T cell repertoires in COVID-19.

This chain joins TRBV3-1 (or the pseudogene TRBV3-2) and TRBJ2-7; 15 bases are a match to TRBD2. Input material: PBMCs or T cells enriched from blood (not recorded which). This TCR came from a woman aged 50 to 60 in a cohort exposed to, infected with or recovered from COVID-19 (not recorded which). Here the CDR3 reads CASSQDPGLAGGEQYF. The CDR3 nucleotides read TGTGCCAGCAGCCAAGACCCGGGACTAGCGGGGGGTGAGCAGTACTTC.